These T cell receptor beta chains were read from a single sample in a study of cytomegalovirus exposure and HLA in healthy donors. This table comes from immunoSEQ multiplex PCR, and its TCRdb copy is limited to in-frame clones, with some not included. The table includes tens of thousands of clones, approximately 71% detected once. The sample comprised PBMCs. These receptor sequences come from a woman younger than 45 in good health and CMV-seronegative. The conserved cysteine and the conserved F or W are not part of the CDR3 here.

V gene: TRBV9
J gene: TRBJ2-2
CDR3 protein: ASSPSGARGRAGELF

V gene: TRBV7-9
J gene: TRBJ1-4
CDR3 protein: SSTSLQEKLF

V gene: TRBV19
J gene: TRBJ2-3
CDR3 protein: ASSAGLATDTQY

V gene: TRBV9
J gene: TRBJ2-3
CDR3 protein: ASSVDGRADTQY

V gene: TRBV30
J gene: TRBJ2-5
CDR3 protein: AWATGPGTQY

V gene: TRBV6-1
J gene: TRBJ2-1
CDR3 protein: ASLRDSSYNEQF

V gene: TRBV7-8
J gene: TRBJ2-1
CDR3 protein: ASSLDRGRYNEQF

V gene: TRBV11-2
J gene: TRBJ2-5
CDR3 protein: ASSADRALPQY

V gene: TRBV6-6
J gene: TRBJ2-7
CDR3 protein: ASGLAYEQY

V gene: TRBV6-5
J gene: TRBJ1-2
CDR3 protein: ASSQGQGANGYT

V gene: TRBV9
J gene: TRBJ2-7
CDR3 protein: ASSVSVTSANEQY

V gene: TRBV11-3
J gene: TRBJ2-3
CDR3 protein: ASSNPGTATDTQY

V gene: TRBV7-3
J gene: TRBJ2-5
CDR3 protein: ASSLTGGRETQY

V gene: TRBV2
J gene: TRBJ1-2
CDR3 protein: ASSQTRDRVYGYT

V gene: TRBV11-2
J gene: TRBJ2-1
CDR3 protein: ASSPLAGVPNEQF

V gene: TRBV6-1
J gene: TRBJ1-1
CDR3 protein: ASSEFTGGTEAF

V gene: TRBV9
J gene: TRBJ2-3
CDR3 protein: ASSVGDRDSTDTQY

V gene: TRBV2
J gene: TRBJ1-2
CDR3 protein: ASEQGARGYT